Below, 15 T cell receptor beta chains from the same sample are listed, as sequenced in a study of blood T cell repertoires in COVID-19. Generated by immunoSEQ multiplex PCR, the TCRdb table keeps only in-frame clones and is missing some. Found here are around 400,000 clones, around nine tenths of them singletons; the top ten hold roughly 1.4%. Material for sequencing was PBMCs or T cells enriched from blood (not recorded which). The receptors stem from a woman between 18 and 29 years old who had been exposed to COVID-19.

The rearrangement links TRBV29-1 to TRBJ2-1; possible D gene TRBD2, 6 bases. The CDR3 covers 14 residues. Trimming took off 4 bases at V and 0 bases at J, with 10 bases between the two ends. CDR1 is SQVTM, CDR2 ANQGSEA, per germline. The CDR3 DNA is TGCAGCGTTGGGGCGGGAACCTCCTACAATGAGCAGTTCTTC. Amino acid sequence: CSVGAGTSYNEQFF.

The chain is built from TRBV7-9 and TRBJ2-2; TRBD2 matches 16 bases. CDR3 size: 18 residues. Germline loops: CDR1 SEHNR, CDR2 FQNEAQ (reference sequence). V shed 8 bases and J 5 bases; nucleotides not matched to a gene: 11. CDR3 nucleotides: TGTGCCAGCGAACCGGGACTAGCGGGGGGGCCCCCTACCGGGGAGCTGTTTTTT. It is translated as CASEPGLAGGPPTGELFF.

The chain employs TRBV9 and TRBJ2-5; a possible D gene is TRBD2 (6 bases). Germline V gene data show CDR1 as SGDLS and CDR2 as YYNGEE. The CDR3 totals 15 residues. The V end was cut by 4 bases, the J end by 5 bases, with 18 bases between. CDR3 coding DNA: TGTGCCAGCAGCCCCCGGAGGGGTAACATGGAGACCCAGTACTTC. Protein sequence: CASSPRRGNMETQYF.

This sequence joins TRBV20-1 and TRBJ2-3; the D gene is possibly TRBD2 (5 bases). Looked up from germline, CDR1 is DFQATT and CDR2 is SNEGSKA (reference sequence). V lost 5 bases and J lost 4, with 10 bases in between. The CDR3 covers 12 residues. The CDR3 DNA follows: TGCAGTGCTGGTGTGGAGGCAGATACGCAGTATTTT. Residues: CSAGVEADTQYF.

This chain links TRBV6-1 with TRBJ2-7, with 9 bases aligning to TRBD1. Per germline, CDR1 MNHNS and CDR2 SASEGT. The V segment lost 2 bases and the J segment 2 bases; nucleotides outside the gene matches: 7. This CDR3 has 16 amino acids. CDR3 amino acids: CASSERGQGKPYEQYF. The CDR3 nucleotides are TGTGCCAGCAGTGAAAGAGGACAGGGGAAACCCTACGAGCAGTACTTC.

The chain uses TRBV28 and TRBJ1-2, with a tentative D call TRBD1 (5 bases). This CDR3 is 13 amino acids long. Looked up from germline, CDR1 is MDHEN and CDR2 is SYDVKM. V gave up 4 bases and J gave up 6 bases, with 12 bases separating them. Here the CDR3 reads CASSSTPTDGYTF. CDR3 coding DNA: TGTGCCAGCAGTTCGACTCCGACAGATGGCTACACCTTC.

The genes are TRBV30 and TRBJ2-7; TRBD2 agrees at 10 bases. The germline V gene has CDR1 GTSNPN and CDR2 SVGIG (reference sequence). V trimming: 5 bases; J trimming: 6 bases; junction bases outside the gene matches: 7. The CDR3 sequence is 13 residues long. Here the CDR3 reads CAWEYTSGVEQYF. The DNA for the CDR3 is TGTGCCTGGGAGTACACTAGCGGGGTCGAGCAGTACTTC. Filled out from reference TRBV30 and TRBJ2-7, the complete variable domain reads SQTIHQWPATLVQPVGSPLSLECTVEGTSNPNLYWYRQAAGRGLQLLFYSVGIGQISSEVPQNLSASRPQDRQFILSSKKLLLSDSGFYLCAWEYTSGVEQYFGPGTRLTVT.

The CDR3 loop is CASSLAYYRELIETQYF. CDR3 DNA: TGTGCCAGCAGCTTAGCCTACTACAGGGAGCTAATAGAGACCCAGTACTTC. This chain links TRBV7-9 with TRBJ2-5; D possibly corresponds to TRBD1 (6 bases). The V and J ends lost 0 bases and 4 bases respectively, with 18 bases between them. Germline lookup yields CDR1 SEHNR and CDR2 FQNEAQ (reference sequence). CDR3 length equals 17 residues.

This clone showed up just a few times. The CDR3 is CASSLLANSPLHF. The CDR3 DNA reads TGTGCCAGCAGTTTATTAGCGAATTCACCCCTCCACTTT. The chain recombines TRBV28 with TRBJ1-6; no definite D call. The V gene lost 1 base and the J gene lost 7 bases, with 5 bases spanning the gap. The CDR3 sequence is 13 residues long. Per germline, CDR1 MDHEN and CDR2 SYDVKM.

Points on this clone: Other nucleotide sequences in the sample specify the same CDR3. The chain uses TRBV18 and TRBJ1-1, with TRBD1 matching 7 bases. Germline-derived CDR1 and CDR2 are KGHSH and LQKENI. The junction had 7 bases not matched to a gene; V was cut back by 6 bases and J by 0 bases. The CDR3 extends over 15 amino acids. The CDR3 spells CASSPRTGMNTEAFF. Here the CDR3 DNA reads TGTGCCAGCTCTCCTAGGACAGGTATGAACACTGAAGCTTTCTTT.

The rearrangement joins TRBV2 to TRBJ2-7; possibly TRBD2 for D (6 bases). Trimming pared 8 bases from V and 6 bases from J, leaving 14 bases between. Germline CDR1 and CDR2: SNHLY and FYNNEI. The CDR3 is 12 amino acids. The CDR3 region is CASEASVGEQYF. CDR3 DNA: TGTGCCAGCGAGGCTAGCGTCGGCGAGCAGTACTTC.

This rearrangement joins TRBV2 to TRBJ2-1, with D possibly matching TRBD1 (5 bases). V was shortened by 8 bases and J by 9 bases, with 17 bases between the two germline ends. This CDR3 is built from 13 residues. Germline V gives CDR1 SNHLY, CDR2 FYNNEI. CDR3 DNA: TGTGCCAGCGTCGTCCAAAGGGGCGGTGAGCAGTTCTTC. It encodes CASVVQRGGEQFF.

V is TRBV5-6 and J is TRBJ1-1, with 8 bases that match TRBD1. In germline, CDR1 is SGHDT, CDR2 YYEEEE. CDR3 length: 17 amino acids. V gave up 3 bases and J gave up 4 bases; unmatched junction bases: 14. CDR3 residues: CASSSEPDRVRGTEAFF. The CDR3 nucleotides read TGTGCCAGCAGCTCCGAACCGGACAGGGTTCGGGGCACTGAAGCTTTCTTT. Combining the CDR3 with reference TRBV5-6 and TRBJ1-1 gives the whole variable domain DAGVTQSPTHLIKTRGQQVTLRCSPKSGHDTVSWYQQALGQGPQFIFQYYEEEERQRGNFPDRFSGHQFPNYSSELNVNALLLGDSALYLCASSSEPDRVRGTEAFFGQGTRLTVV.

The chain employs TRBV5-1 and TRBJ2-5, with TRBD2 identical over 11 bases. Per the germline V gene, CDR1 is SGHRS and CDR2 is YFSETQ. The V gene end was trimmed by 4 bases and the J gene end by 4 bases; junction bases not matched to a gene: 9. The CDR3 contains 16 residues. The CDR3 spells CASSPSGSGGVETQYF. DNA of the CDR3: TGCGCCAGCAGCCCCTCGGGTAGCGGGGGGGTAGAGACCCAGTACTTC.

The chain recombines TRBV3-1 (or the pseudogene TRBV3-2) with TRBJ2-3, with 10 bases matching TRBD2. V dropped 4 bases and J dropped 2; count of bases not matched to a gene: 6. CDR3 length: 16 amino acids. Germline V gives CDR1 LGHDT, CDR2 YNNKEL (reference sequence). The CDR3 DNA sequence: TGTGCCAGCAGCCCGGCTAGCGGGGGCCTCACAGATACGCAGTATTTT. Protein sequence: CASSPASGGLTDTQYF.